Listed below are T cell receptor beta chains from one sample, sequenced in a study of regulatory T cells in long-lasting Graves disease. From the multiplex PCR reads, TCRdb called clonotypes with MiXCR, one entry per CDR3 protein. Of a few hundred thousand distinct CDR3 sequences in the sample, 12% were seen once. In addition, the sample was reused for a study of T cells in Graves' hyperthyroidism and ophthalmopathy.

Sample: peripheral blood mononuclear cells (PBMCs), taken at new diagnosis, from a patient treated with antithyroid drugs. These receptors were taken from a woman younger than 35 with Graves disease. The CDR3 runs from the conserved cysteine through the conserved F or W. Fields, in order: clone size, D gene, V gene, J gene, CDR3 protein, CDR3 DNA. The D gene is left open where the match is weak. Not all rows give a size; the values are once, few, many and, for expanded clones, a class.

-	-	TRBV11-2	TRBJ1-2	CASSWGQAVLSYGYTF	TGTGCCAGCAGCTGGGGCCAAGCGGTTCTATCCTATGGCTACACCTTC
few	-	TRBV5-1	TRBJ2-1	CASSLELEQFF	TGCGCCAGCAGCTTGGAGCTAGAGCAGTTCTTC
many	-	TRBV20-1	TRBJ1-6	CSAPVSQVIENSPLHF	TGCAGTGCCCCCGTCAGTCAGGTCATAGAAAATTCACCCCTCCACTTT
-	TRBD1	TRBV18	TRBJ2-2	CASSPGTENTGELFF	TGTGCCAGCTCACCAGGGACAGAAAACACCGGGGAGCTGTTTTTT
many	TRBD2	TRBV27	TRBJ2-1	CASSSGLAGVAYNEQFF	TGTGCCAGCAGTTCGGGACTAGCGGGAGTAGCCTACAATGAGCAGTTCTTC
many	-	TRBV7-2	TRBJ2-2	CASSLNPGQDTGELFF	TGCGCCAGCAGCTTGAATCCAGGTCAGGACACCGGGGAGCTGTTTTTT
many	-	TRBV2	TRBJ1-5	CASDRDRGQPQHF	TGTGCCAGCGATAGGGACCGAGGTCAGCCCCAGCATTTT
many	-	TRBV29-1	TRBJ1-1	CSVAPHLMNTEAFF	TGCAGCGTTGCTCCCCACCTTATGAACACTGAAGCTTTCTTT
many	-	TRBV28	TRBJ2-7	CASRGFSSHYEQYF	TGTGCCAGCAGGGGGTTTAGCTCTCACTACGAGCAGTACTTC
-	TRBD1	TRBV20-1	TRBJ1-5	CSAGKDRGGQPQHF	TGCAGTGCTGGAAAGGACAGGGGCGGTCAGCCCCAGCATTTT
-	TRBD1	TRBV11-3	TRBJ2-2	CASSAGQGDTGELFF	TGTGCCAGCAGCGCGGGACAGGGGGACACCGGGGAGCTGTTTTTT
few	TRBD2	TRBV11-2	TRBJ2-1	CASSLERGGTYSYNEQFF	TGTGCCAGCAGCTTAGAACGCGGGGGGACATACTCCTACAATGAGCAGTTCTTC
-	-	TRBV10-1	TRBJ2-3	CASSESGPERDTQYF	TGCGCCAGCAGTGAGTCAGGTCCGGAGAGAGATACGCAGTATTTT
many	-	TRBV12-3/TRBV12-4	TRBJ1-2	CASSDPGLYGYTF	TGTGCCAGCAGCGACCCGGGACTCTATGGCTACACCTTC
few	-	TRBV2	TRBJ2-3	CVSKQGYSTDTRYF	TGTGTCAGCAAGCAGGGATACAGCACAGATACGCGGTATTTT
few	-	TRBV7-9	TRBJ1-3	CASSSAIGGSPGGPGNTIYF	TGTGCCAGCAGCTCCGCGATAGGAGGTTCCCCAGGTGGTCCTGGAAACACCATATATTTT
many	-	TRBV20-1	TRBJ2-2	CSARDNYQGGTNTGELFF	TGCAGTGCTAGAGATAATTATCAGGGGGGAACGAACACCGGGGAGCTGTTTTTT
-	TRBD1	TRBV3-1	TRBJ2-3	CASSQGTGTTDTQYF	TGTGCCAGCAGCCAAGGGACAGGGACTACAGATACGCAGTATTTT
-	TRBD2	TRBV27	TRBJ2-3	CASSSRLAGAQTDTQYF	TGTGCCAGCAGTTCTAGACTAGCGGGGGCCCAAACAGATACGCAGTATTTT
many	-	TRBV27	TRBJ1-2	CASSLTRYYGYTF	TGTGCCAGCAGTCTTACAAGATACTATGGCTACACCTTC
many	TRBD1	TRBV18	TRBJ2-5	CASSPRDRDRGQETQYF	TGTGCCAGCTCACCACGGGACCGGGACAGGGGTCAAGAGACCCAGTACTTC
few	-	TRBV4-3	TRBJ1-3	CASSQDLGNTIYF	TGCGCCAGCAGCCAAGATCTGGGAAACACCATATATTTT
many	-	TRBV27	TRBJ1-6	CASSLGRRGFSPLHF	TGTGCCAGCAGTTTAGGGAGGAGGGGTTTTTCACCCCTCCACTTT
many	-	TRBV7-9	TRBJ2-1	CASRIRDSRRYNEQFF	TGTGCCAGCAGGATTCGTGACTCACGAAGATACAATGAGCAGTTCTTC
many	TRBD1	TRBV28	TRBJ1-5	CASSFLLAGTEYSNQPQHF	TGTGCCAGCAGTTTTCTACTAGCGGGGACAGAGTATAGCAATCAGCCCCAGCATTTT
-	TRBD1	TRBV10-3	TRBJ1-5	CAISTGTGGHQPQHF	TGTGCCATCAGCACCGGGACAGGAGGCCATCAGCCCCAGCATTTT
many	-	TRBV6-1	TRBJ2-2	CASKYRGATGELFF	TGTGCCAGCAAATACCGGGGAGCTACCGGGGAGCTGTTTTTT
-	-	TRBV19	TRBJ2-1	CASSFSPLNYNEQFF	TGTGCCAGTTCTTTTAGTCCCCTCAACTACAATGAGCAGTTCTTC
-	-	TRBV7-9	TRBJ2-3	CASSFLYGSPTDTQYF	TGTGCCAGCAGCTTTCTCTACGGGAGTCCCACAGATACGCAGTATTTT
many	TRBD1	TRBV12-3/TRBV12-4	TRBJ1-1	CASTRTGGEATEAFF	TGTGCCAGCACCCGGACAGGGGGCGAGGCCACTGAAGCTTTCTTT
many	-	TRBV20-1	TRBJ1-1	CSARSRWGFSEAFF	TGCAGTGCTAGATCCCGCTGGGGATTTTCTGAAGCTTTCTTT
many	-	TRBV29-1	TRBJ2-7	CSGGRSSYEQYF	TGCAGCGGGGGTAGGTCCTCCTACGAGCAGTACTTC
many	-	TRBV7-2	TRBJ2-1	CASSLFGSVLAEQFF	TGTGCCAGCAGCTTATTCGGAAGTGTATTAGCGGAGCAGTTCTTC
many	-	TRBV2	TRBJ1-5	CASSRTANQPQHF	TGTGCCAGCAGTAGGACGGCTAATCAGCCCCAGCATTTT
-	TRBD2	TRBV12-3/TRBV12-4	TRBJ2-7	CASSFSGRGSYEQYF	TGTGCCAGCAGTTTTAGCGGGAGGGGCTCCTACGAGCAGTACTTC
-	TRBD1	TRBV28	TRBJ1-4	CASSPSPGQFNEKLFF	TGTGCCAGCAGCCCGTCACCGGGACAGTTTAATGAAAAACTGTTTTTT
many	-	TRBV11-2	TRBJ2-1	CASSLEGGPEFF	TGTGCCAGCAGCTTAGAGGGGGGGCCGGAGTTCTTC
few	-	TRBV28	TRBJ2-7	CASSFGPHSVQYF	TGTGCCAGCAGTTTCGGGCCTCATTCCGTGCAGTACTTC
few	-	TRBV20-1	TRBJ2-7	CSARIGPKQDF	TGCAGTGCCAGAATCGGACCCAAGCAGGACTTC
many	-	TRBV7-2	TRBJ1-3	CASSFSIGSGNTIYF	TGTGCCAGCAGCTTCAGCATAGGGTCTGGAAACACCATATATTTT
many	-	TRBV7-9	TRBJ2-2	CASSVRARQTVNTGELFF	TGTGCCAGCAGCGTACGGGCCCGGCAGACAGTGAACACCGGGGAGCTGTTTTTT
-	-	TRBV4-3	TRBJ2-2	CVSSHPLGGLTGELFF	TGCGTCAGCAGCCACCCCTTGGGGGGGCTCACCGGGGAGCTGTTTTTT
-	-	TRBV28	TRBJ2-3	CASSPMGTDTRYF	TGTGCCAGCAGCCCCATGGGTACAGATACGCGGTATTTT
-	-	TRBV18	TRBJ2-1	CASSPQRDNEQFF	TGTGCCAGCTCACCACAGAGAGACAATGAGCAGTTCTTC
-	TRBD1	TRBV6-1	TRBJ2-2	CASKTGVAGELFF	TGTGCCAGCAAAACAGGGGTTGCCGGGGAGCTGTTTTTT
many	TRBD1	TRBV12-3/TRBV12-4	TRBJ2-7	CASKVAGGGEQYF	TGTGCCAGCAAAGTCGCAGGGGGCGGCGAGCAGTACTTC
many	TRBD2	TRBV5-4	TRBJ2-1	CASSPLAGERVNEQFF	TGTGCCAGCAGCCCTCTAGCGGGGGAGAGGGTCAATGAGCAGTTCTTC
-	TRBD1	TRBV28	TRBJ2-7	CASSLTGTGYHAYEQYF	TGTGCCAGCAGTTTGACCGGGACAGGGTACCACGCCTACGAGCAGTACTTC
many	-	TRBV4-1	TRBJ2-3	CASSQGQTIQDTQYF	TGCGCCAGCAGCCAAGGCCAGACTATTCAGGATACGCAGTATTTT
many	-	TRBV20-1	TRBJ2-3	CSADPQWTDTQYF	TGCAGTGCAGATCCCCAGTGGACAGATACGCAGTATTTT
-	TRBD2	TRBV20-1	TRBJ2-3	CSAQSGSFGDTQYF	TGCAGTGCTCAAAGCGGGAGTTTTGGAGATACGCAGTATTTT
-	-	TRBV19	TRBJ1-1	CASSSQGPTEAFF	TGTGCCAGTAGTTCACAGGGCCCCACTGAAGCTTTCTTT
many	TRBD2	TRBV7-2	TRBJ2-7	CASSLYGGRNEQYF	TGTGCCAGCAGCTTATATGGCGGGAGAAACGAGCAGTACTTC
few	TRBD1	TRBV2	TRBJ2-7	CASNRGSTYEQYF	TGTGCCAGCAACAGGGGGTCAACCTACGAGCAGTACTTC
-	-	TRBV15	TRBJ1-4	CASEQLGNEKLFF	TGTGCCTCGGAACAGTTGGGTAATGAAAAACTGTTTTTT
many	-	TRBV27	TRBJ1-1	CASTPPGLNTEAFF	TGTGCCAGCACCCCTCCAGGCCTGAACACTGAAGCTTTCTTT
few	-	TRBV20-1	TRBJ1-1	CSARVEGDTEAFF	TGCAGTGCTAGAGTCGAGGGAGACACTGAAGCTTTCTTT